These 30 T cell receptor beta chains originate from one sample sequenced in a study of T cells in Graves' hyperthyroidism and ophthalmopathy. TCR beta CDR3 regions were amplified from RNA transcripts. The study used the HTBI primer set for a first-round RT-PCR of the TCR CDR3. Using its own MiXCR run on the multiplex PCR reads, TCRdb lists one record per CDR3 protein. The table has some 440,000 distinct CDR3 sequences, approximately 14% seen once. What was sequenced was blood. These TCRs come from a woman under 30 with Graves' hyperthyroidism.

Of note for this clonotype: Its ends do not fully match the called genes, so a read error is possible. This sequence joins TRBV6-1 and TRBJ1-3; 9 bases agree with TRBD1. CDR1 and CDR2 from the germline V gene are MNHNS and SASEGT. The CDR3 length is 14 residues. CDR3 nucleotide sequence: TGTGCCAGCAACCCACAGGGGGCAGGAAGCACCATATATTTT. Its protein is CASNPQGAGSTIYF.

This clonotype appeared many times. The J gene is TRBJ2-2, the V gene TRBV30; 15 nucleotides agree with TRBD2. Trimming took 5 bases from V and 5 from J; bases not matched to a gene: 0. CDR1 and CDR2 (germline): GTSNPN, SVGIG (reference sequence). The CDR3 is 14 residues long. CDR3 loop: CAWGLAGGTGELFF. DNA of the CDR3: TGTGCCTGGGGACTAGCGGGAGGGACCGGGGAGCTGTTTTTT.

This rearrangement joins TRBV3-1 to TRBJ2-7, with D possibly TRBD2 on 6 matching bases. The CDR3 length is 15 residues. Trimming stripped 4 bases from V and 3 bases from J, with 16 bases between. CDR1 is LGHDT, CDR2 YNNKEL, per germline (reference sequence). As DNA, the CDR3 is TGTGCCAGCAGCCCCTACCGGGACTCCCGCTACGAGCAGTACTTC. Translating it yields CASSPYRDSRYEQYF.

Ten or more counts support this clonotype. The CDR3 loop reads CASSLTRQDTGELFF. The CDR3 DNA follows: TGTGCCAGCAGCTTGACCCGACAGGACACCGGGGAGCTGTTTTTT. The chain has TRBV5-5 and TRBJ2-2; D may be TRBD1 (6 bases). The CDR3 has 15 residues. The germline V gene encodes CDR1 SGHKS and CDR2 YYEKEE (reference sequence). Trimming pared 1 base from V and 3 bases from J, leaving 10 bases between.

This clonotype occurred a few times. The conserved phenylalanine or tryptophan normally closing the CDR3 is absent here, so this likely arose from a read error. The chain has TRBV10-3 and TRBJ2-1, with unresolved D. CDR1 is ENHRY and CDR2 is SYGVKD in the germline V gene. CDR3 length: 17 amino acids. CDR3 amino acids: CAISDRTASSSYNGQFL. CDR3 coding DNA: TGTGCCATCAGTGATCGGACGGCGTCCAGCTCCTACAATGGGCAGTTCCTC.

Many counts were recorded for this clonotype. The V gene is TRBV28, the J gene TRBJ2-2; 12 positions match TRBD1. The CDR3 runs 16 residues. Germline V gives CDR1 MDHEN, CDR2 SYDVKM. The trim removed 6 bases at V and 7 bases at J, leaving 9 bases unmatched. In DNA form, the CDR3 reads TGTGCCAGCAGCACGAGGGACAGGGGGCAAGACGGGGAGCTGTTTTTT. Its translation is CASSTRDRGQDGELFF.

There are many counts of this clonotype. J is TRBJ2-1 and V is TRBV5-6; perhaps D is TRBD1 or TRBD2 (5 bases each). The CDR3 loop spans 16 amino acids. CDR1 SGHDT and CDR2 YYEEEE come from the germline V gene. With 2 bases removed from V and 2 bases from J, the gap between germline ends came to 14 bases. CDR3 DNA: TGTGCCAGCAGCTTTAGAGGGGCCGGGACCTACAATGAGCAGTTCTTC. It yields the protein CASSFRGAGTYNEQFF. Variable domain in full (rest from reference TRBV5-6 and TRBJ2-1): DAGVTQSPTHLIKTRGQQVTLRCSPKSGHDTVSWYQQALGQGPQFIFQYYEEEERQRGNFPDRFSGHQFPNYSSELNVNALLLGDSALYLCASSFRGAGTYNEQFFGPGTRLTVL.

The sample holds many counts of this clonotype. The CDR3 DNA reads TGTGCCAGCTTGAGGTCGGAATACAATGAGCAGTTCTTC. This codes for CASLRSEYNEQFF. The rearrangement uses TRBV2 and TRBJ2-1; D ambiguous. V was trimmed by 8 bases and J by 4 bases, leaving 12 bases between them. Germline CDR1 is SNHLY and CDR2 is FYNNEI. The CDR3 runs to 13 residues. The whole variable domain, filled in from reference TRBV2 and TRBJ2-1, reads EPEVTQTPSHQVTQMGQEVILRCVPISNHLYFYWYRQILGQKVEFLVSFYNNEISEKSEIFDDQFSVERPDGSNFTLKIRSTKLEDSAMYFCASLRSEYNEQFFGPGTRLTVL.

This clonotype was detected ten times or more. The rearrangement links TRBV5-1 to TRBJ2-7; 8 nucleotides line up with TRBD1. Trimming cost V 2 bases and J 2 bases; bases outside gene matches: 3. The CDR3 sequence is 14 residues long. Germline-derived CDR1 and CDR2 are SGHRS and YFSETQ. The DNA of the CDR3 is TGCGCCAGCAGCTTTAGGACAGGGCCCTACGAGCAGTACTTC. Translation gives CASSFRTGPYEQYF. Filled out from reference TRBV5-1 and TRBJ2-7, the complete variable domain reads KAGVTQTPRYLIKTRGQQVTLSCSPISGHRSVSWYQQTPGQGLQFLFEYFSETQRNKGNFPGRFSGRQFSNSRSEMNVSTLELGDSALYLCASSFRTGPYEQYFGPGTRLTVT.

The chain links TRBV6-5 to TRBJ1-1; D uncertain. Germline V gene data show CDR1 as MNHEY and CDR2 as SVGAGI. The CDR3 totals 10 residues. The V end lost 4 bases, the J end lost 8 bases, and 5 bases lay between the germline ends. Written as DNA, the CDR3 is TGTGCCAGCAGTTTAAAAGAAGCTTTCTTT. The encoded protein is CASSLKEAFF.

This clonotype was picked up many times. This chain uses TRBV12-3 or TRBV12-4 with TRBJ2-2; D is possibly TRBD1 or TRBD2 (5 bases each). There are 14 residues in the CDR3. V was trimmed by 8 bases and J by 4 bases, leaving 14 bases between them. Written as DNA, the CDR3 is TGTGCCAGCGTCGGTCGTGGGACCACCGGGGAGCTGTTTTTT. Translating it yields CASVGRGTTGELFF.

The gene calls are TRBV6-5 and TRBJ2-3; 9 bases align to TRBD1. Germline V gene lookup returns CDR1 MNHEY and CDR2 SVGAGI. This CDR3 is built from 16 residues. V lost 3 bases, J lost 6 bases, and 10 bases stayed unmatched. The CDR3 loop reads CASSYGTGRGGDTQYF. The CDR3 DNA is TGTGCCAGCAGTTATGGGACAGGGCGCGGGGGTGATACGCAGTATTTT.

This clonotype appeared many times. The CDR3 bases are TGCAGTGCTAGACCCTTAGCGGACCTGACCTACGAGCAGTACTTC. This translates into CSARPLADLTYEQYF. The genes are TRBV20-1 and TRBJ2-7; a possible D gene is TRBD2 (6 bases). This CDR3 region has 15 residues. Trimming left V 2 bases short and J 2 bases short, with 16 bases between. Germline CDR1 and CDR2: DFQATT and SNEGSKA (reference sequence).

This clonotype occurred many times. V usage is TRBV7-9 and J usage is TRBJ2-7; TRBD2 aligns across 9 bases. Germline trimming cut 0 bases from V and 3 bases from J; bases unmatched to any gene: 9. The CDR3 is 17 residues long. Germline loops: CDR1 SEHNR, CDR2 FQNEAQ (reference sequence). The CDR3 reads CASSLASGSSQNYEQYF. CDR3 nucleotides: TGTGCCAGCAGCTTAGCTAGCGGGAGTAGCCAAAACTACGAGCAGTACTTC.

This clonotype was detected many times. The chain employs TRBV4-1 and TRBJ2-5; D is ambiguous. V dropped 1 base and J dropped 5 bases, with 8 bases sitting between them. The germline CDR1 and CDR2 sequences are MGHRA and YSYEKL. This CDR3 has 13 residues. CDR3: CASSQGPRETQYF. Written as DNA, the CDR3 is TGCGCCAGCAGCCAAGGGCCTCGGGAGACCCAGTACTTC.

In this sample, this clonotype turned up many times. The chain has TRBV6-1 and TRBJ1-1; D is uncertain. Germline V gives CDR1 MNHNS, CDR2 SASEGT. The CDR3 runs 14 residues. V lost 2 bases and J lost 4, with 11 bases in between. CDR3 bases: TGTGCCAGCAGTGAACAGGAAAGTTTCACTGAAGCTTTCTTT. Translation gives CASSEQESFTEAFF.

J is TRBJ2-3 and V is TRBV9; D unresolved. Per germline, CDR1 SGDLS and CDR2 YYNGEE. CDR3 size: 14 residues. The V and J ends lost 1 base and 2 bases respectively, with 8 bases between them. This chain's CDR3 is CASSVWQVTDTQYF. CDR3 DNA: TGTGCCAGCAGCGTATGGCAGGTCACAGATACGCAGTATTTT.

This clonotype was seen many times. J is TRBJ2-7 and V is TRBV7-2, with 7 bases identical to TRBD2. Looked up from germline, CDR1 is SGHTA and CDR2 is FQGNSA. The length of the CDR3 is 14 residues. J lost 2 bases, V lost 0 bases, and 1 base had no gene match. The CDR3 DNA is TGTGCCAGCAGCTTAGCCGGGGGGACCTACGAGCAGTACTTC. It codes for CASSLAGGTYEQYF.

Many counts were recorded for this clonotype. The genes are TRBV6-1 and TRBJ2-1, with 7 bases aligning to TRBD2. The ends lost 1 base at V and 3 bases at J; junction bases unmatched: 3. The CDR3 length is 15 residues. In germline, CDR1 is MNHNS, CDR2 SASEGT. This CDR3 is CASSEELADYNEQFF. The CDR3 DNA sequence: TGTGCCAGCAGTGAAGAGCTAGCGGACTACAATGAGCAGTTCTTC.

The chain carries TRBV4-2 and TRBJ1-6; D possibly corresponds to TRBD1 (5 bases). V lost 0 bases, J lost 10 bases, and 13 bases lay in between. The CDR3 runs 15 residues. Looked up from germline, CDR1 is LGHNA and CDR2 is YNFKEQ. As DNA, the CDR3 is TGTGCCAGCAGCCAAGAGGGGGGAGGTAGGTCACCCCTCCACTTT. Translation gives CASSQEGGGRSPLHF.

In its sample, this clonotype was seen many times. The rearrangement joins TRBV7-6 to TRBJ2-1, with 9 bases fitting TRBD2. With V trimmed by 5 bases and J by 2 bases, 10 bases remained unmatched. Germline values: CDR1 SGHVS, CDR2 FNYEAQ. The CDR3 covers 17 residues. The CDR3 spells CASSPHPPSGTYNEQFF. In nucleotides, the CDR3 is TGTGCCAGCAGCCCTCATCCCCCTAGCGGGACCTACAATGAGCAGTTCTTC.

The CDR3 DNA reads as TGTGCCAGCAGTGGGACAGGGAGGATCCACGAGCAGTACTTC. This translates into CASSGTGRIHEQYF. The chain uses TRBV25-1 and TRBJ2-7; 8 bases are a match to TRBD1. The germline gives CDR1 MGHDK, CDR2 SYGVNS. The CDR3 is 14 amino acids. With 4 bases clipped from V and 5 bases from J, the junction kept 7 bases outside the gene matches.

In its sample, this clonotype was seen many times. This chain connects TRBV6-6 to TRBJ2-7; D is unresolved. Trimming removed 0 bases from V and 2 bases from J, with 11 bases in between. Germline CDR1 MNHNY, CDR2 SVGAGI (reference sequence). This CDR3 is built from 15 residues. The CDR3 loop is CASSYSIGQAYEQYF. The CDR3 coding sequence is TGTGCCAGCAGTTACTCGATAGGGCAGGCCTACGAGCAGTACTTC.

CDR3 loop: CAISEGQREGDEQFF. In nucleotides, the CDR3 is TGTGCCATCAGTGAGGGCCAGCGGGAGGGGGATGAGCAGTTCTTC. The chain couples TRBV10-3 to TRBJ2-1, with 10 nucleotides matching TRBD2. CDR3 length: 15 amino acids. Germline CDR1 ENHRY, CDR2 SYGVKD. The V and J ends lost 2 bases and 8 bases, in that order; junction bases with no gene match: 6.

The chain is built from TRBV11-1 and TRBJ1-2; a possible D gene is TRBD1 (6 bases). The V gene's germline CDR1 is SGHAT and CDR2 FQDESV (reference sequence). V was pared by 4 bases and J by 7 bases, with 10 bases between. The CDR3 is 12 residues long. The CDR3 DNA follows: TGTGCCAGCAGCTCAGACAGGTTTGGCTACACCTTC. Its protein is CASSSDRFGYTF. The complete variable domain, with remaining parts taken from reference TRBV11-1 and TRBJ1-2, reads EAEVAQSPRYKITEKSQAVAFWCDPISGHATLYWYRQILGQGPELLVQFQDESVVDDSQLPKDRFSAERLKGVDSTLKIQPAELGDSAMYLCASSSDRFGYTFGSGTRLTVV.

Of note for this clonotype: This may arise from a read error, as a much more abundant clone is one base away. The genes are TRBV12-3 or TRBV12-4 and TRBJ2-3, with TRBD1 as a possible D gene (5 bases). Deletions cut 6 bases from V and 7 bases from J, with 17 bases between. The CDR3 consists of 14 residues. DNA of the CDR3: TGTGCCAGCAGCTTGCCCCGATACAGGCATACGCAGTATTTT. This codes for CASSLPRYRHTQYF.

Many counts were recorded for this clonotype. The chain combines TRBV6-6 with TRBJ2-3, with TRBD2 identical over 12 bases. The germline V gene has CDR1 MNHNY and CDR2 SVGAGI (reference sequence). Unmatched junction bases numbered 3, after V lost 2 bases and J lost 3 bases. This CDR3 spans 16 amino acids. The CDR3 sequence: CASSYSTSGGTDTQYF. In nucleotides, the CDR3 is TGTGCCAGCAGTTACAGTACTAGCGGGGGGACAGATACGCAGTATTTT.

This clonotype occurred many times. The chain couples TRBV18 to TRBJ2-1; possibly TRBD1 for D (6 bases). Trimming took 5 bases from V and 6 from J, leaving 11 bases between them. In germline, CDR1 is KGHSH, CDR2 LQKENI. This CDR3 contains 13 residues. The CDR3 spells CASSEDSSNEQFF. The CDR3 nucleotides read TGTGCCAGCTCAGAGGACAGTTCCAATGAGCAGTTCTTC.

This clonotype has a count of ten or more. The J gene is TRBJ2-4, the V gene TRBV28, with D possibly being TRBD1 (8 bases). Germline-derived CDR1 and CDR2 are MDHEN and SYDVKM. V shed 6 bases and J shed 0 bases, with 18 bases lying between them. The CDR3 is 17 residues long. CDR3 loop: CASSRSGGGGAKNIQYF. The DNA of the CDR3 is TGTGCCAGCAGCCGGTCAGGGGGCGGGGGAGCCAAAAACATTCAGTACTTC.

This clonotype was picked up a small number of times. V gene TRBV5-6 combines with J gene TRBJ2-1; no firm D call. The CDR3 covers 14 residues. The V gene's germline CDR1 is SGHDT and CDR2 YYEEEE. V was pared by 4 bases and J by 4 bases, with 12 bases between. CDR3 DNA sequence: TGTGCCAGCAGCCCCGGCTCGGGTTACAATGAGCAGTTCTTC. Translated, it gives CASSPGSGYNEQFF.